What follows describes a single TCR beta chain. The data are from a study of monozygotic twins with inflammatory bowel disease. Nested PCRs of approximately 16 and 10 cycles, two in total, were run on TCRalpha and TCRbeta cDNA. With the 5' RACE reads reprocessed, TCRdb shows one record per CDR3 protein and no DNA. The sample includes about 380,000 distinct CDR3 sequences. Germline V lookup: CDR1 LNHNV, CDR2 YYDKDF (reference sequence). The CDR3 runs 15 residues. V and J are TRBV15 and TRBJ1-2; TCRdb's assignment of TRBD1 cannot be checked, as there is no DNA. The receptor comes from a human donor with ulcerative colitis or Crohn's disease, or a healthy co-twin of an affected twin (not recorded which). Input material: blood. The CDR3 reads CATIQQGRFSYGYTF.